This is a list of T cell receptor beta chains from one sample in a study of T cells and Merkel cell carcinoma outcomes. The data were produced by immunoSEQ multiplex PCR, yet TCRdb's version contains in-frame clones alone and is incomplete. The data hold about 1,900 clones, with 93% observed a single time. Sequenced sample: tumor tissue from Merkel cell carcinoma. The receptors here all came from a human donor with Merkel cell carcinoma. Each CDR3 is given with its conserved first and last residue. Each record gives: clone size, V gene, J gene, CDR3 length, D gene, CDR3 DNA, CDR3 protein. The D gene is left open where the match is weak. Size values are once, few and many counts, or a class for expanded clones, and some rows have none.

size: .
V: TRBV5-1
J: TRBJ2-1
length: 14
D: TRBD2
DNA: TGCGCCAGCAGCTTGACTAGCGGGAGCGCTGAGCAGTTCTTC
CDR3: CASSLTSGSAEQFF

size: .
V: TRBV6-5
J: TRBJ2-7
length: 14
D: .
DNA: TGTGCCAGCAGTTACTCGAGGAAATCCTACGAGCAGTACTTC
CDR3: CASSYSRKSYEQYF

size: .
V: TRBV19
J: TRBJ2-7
length: 15
D: TRBD1
DNA: TGTGCCAGTAGTATAGAAAACAGGGGCCCGTACGAGCAGTACTTC
CDR3: CASSIENRGPYEQYF

size: .
V: TRBV7-2
J: TRBJ2-4
length: 16
D: TRBD2
DNA: TGTGCCAGCAGCTTAGGGGGTAGCGGGAGTAGGGACATTCAGTACTTC
CDR3: CASSLGGSGSRDIQYF

size: .
V: TRBV6-1
J: TRBJ2-5
length: 14
D: .
DNA: TGTGCCAGCAGTGAAGTGTGGGCCGGGGAGACCCAGTACTTC
CDR3: CASSEVWAGETQYF

size: .
V: TRBV2
J: TRBJ1-1
length: 17
D: .
DNA: TGTGCCAGCAGTAGTGAAAAACGGGGTTTTCAAGGGACTGAAGCTTTCTTT
CDR3: CASSSEKRGFQGTEAFF

size: .
V: TRBV6-5
J: TRBJ2-3
length: 11
D: .
DNA: TGTGCCACCATGGAGGCAGATACGCAGTATTTT
CDR3: CATMEADTQYF

size: .
V: TRBV6-5
J: TRBJ1-2
length: 14
D: TRBD1
DNA: TGTGCCAGCAGTAGACAGGGATCGAACTATGGCTACACCTTC
CDR3: CASSRQGSNYGYTF

size: .
V: TRBV7-6
J: TRBJ1-2
length: 13
D: TRBD1
DNA: TGTGCCAGCAGTTCAGGGGGCGGGTATGGCTACACCTTC
CDR3: CASSSGGGYGYTF

size: .
V: TRBV29-1
J: TRBJ2-7
length: 13
D: .
DNA: TGCAGCGTTGAATGGGACTCAGGGCTGGGGCAGTACTTC
CDR3: CSVEWDSGLGQYF

size: .
V: TRBV5-6
J: TRBJ2-7
length: 15
D: .
DNA: TGTGCCAGCAGCTTGCCGGGCCCCACTACCTACGAGCAGTACTTC
CDR3: CASSLPGPTTYEQYF

size: .
V: TRBV18
J: TRBJ2-7
length: 14
D: .
DNA: TGTGCCAGCTCGAAACTCGGGGACGGTTACGAGCAGTACTTC
CDR3: CASSKLGDGYEQYF

size: .
V: TRBV5-1
J: TRBJ2-7
length: 15
D: TRBD1
DNA: TGCGCCAGCAGCTTGTCCGGACAGGGGGCTGCCGAGCAGTACTTC
CDR3: CASSLSGQGAAEQYF

size: few
V: TRBV28
J: TRBJ1-5
length: 18
D: TRBD1
DNA: TGTGCCAGCAGTTTCATTAGGGGACAGGGGAATAGCAATCAGCCCCAGCATTTT
CDR3: CASSFIRGQGNSNQPQHF

size: few
V: TRBV7-9
J: TRBJ2-2
length: 14
D: .
DNA: TGTGCCAGCAGCCCAAGGAACTTCGGGGGGGAGCTGTTTTTT
CDR3: CASSPRNFGGELFF

size: .
V: TRBV28
J: TRBJ1-2
length: 13
D: TRBD1
DNA: TGTGCCAGCAGCCCGGGACAGAACTATGGCTACACCTTC
CDR3: CASSPGQNYGYTF

size: .
V: TRBV5-1
J: TRBJ2-7
length: 16
D: .
DNA: TGCGCCAGCAGTCACACCCTAACTTCTCAGGACACGGGACGGTACTTC
CDR3: CASSHTLTSQDTGRYF

size: .
V: TRBV6-1
J: TRBJ2-1
length: 15
D: .
DNA: TGTGCCAGCAGTGATAAACGGGGGCATGGGAATGAGCAGTTCTTC
CDR3: CASSDKRGHGNEQFF

size: .
V: TRBV7-9
J: TRBJ2-7
length: 14
D: TRBD2
DNA: TGTGCCAGCAGCCTAGCGGGGGAGACCTACGAGCAGTACTTC
CDR3: CASSLAGETYEQYF

size: .
V: TRBV7-8
J: TRBJ2-1
length: 15
D: .
DNA: TGTGCCAGCAGCTTTGCTCTGACAGCGTACAATGAGCAGTTCTTC
CDR3: CASSFALTAYNEQFF

size: .
V: TRBV10-3
J: TRBJ1-5
length: 17
D: .
DNA: TGTGCCATCAGTGAGTCGACGGGGGGTTTTAGCAATCAGCCCCAGCATTTT
CDR3: CAISESTGGFSNQPQHF

size: .
V: TRBV28
J: TRBJ2-2
length: 13
D: TRBD2
DNA: TGTGCCAGCGGGGGACTAGTGGGCTCGGAGCTGTTTTTT
CDR3: CASGGLVGSELFF

size: few
V: TRBV7-9
J: TRBJ1-4
length: 14
D: .
DNA: TGTGCCAGCAGCTTAGTGGGGTTTAATGAAAAACTGTTTTTT
CDR3: CASSLVGFNEKLFF

size: .
V: TRBV25-1
J: TRBJ2-1
length: 16
D: TRBD2
DNA: TGTGCCAGCAGTCTGTTAAGTAGCGGGAGTTCCAATGAGCAGTTCTTC
CDR3: CASSLLSSGSSNEQFF